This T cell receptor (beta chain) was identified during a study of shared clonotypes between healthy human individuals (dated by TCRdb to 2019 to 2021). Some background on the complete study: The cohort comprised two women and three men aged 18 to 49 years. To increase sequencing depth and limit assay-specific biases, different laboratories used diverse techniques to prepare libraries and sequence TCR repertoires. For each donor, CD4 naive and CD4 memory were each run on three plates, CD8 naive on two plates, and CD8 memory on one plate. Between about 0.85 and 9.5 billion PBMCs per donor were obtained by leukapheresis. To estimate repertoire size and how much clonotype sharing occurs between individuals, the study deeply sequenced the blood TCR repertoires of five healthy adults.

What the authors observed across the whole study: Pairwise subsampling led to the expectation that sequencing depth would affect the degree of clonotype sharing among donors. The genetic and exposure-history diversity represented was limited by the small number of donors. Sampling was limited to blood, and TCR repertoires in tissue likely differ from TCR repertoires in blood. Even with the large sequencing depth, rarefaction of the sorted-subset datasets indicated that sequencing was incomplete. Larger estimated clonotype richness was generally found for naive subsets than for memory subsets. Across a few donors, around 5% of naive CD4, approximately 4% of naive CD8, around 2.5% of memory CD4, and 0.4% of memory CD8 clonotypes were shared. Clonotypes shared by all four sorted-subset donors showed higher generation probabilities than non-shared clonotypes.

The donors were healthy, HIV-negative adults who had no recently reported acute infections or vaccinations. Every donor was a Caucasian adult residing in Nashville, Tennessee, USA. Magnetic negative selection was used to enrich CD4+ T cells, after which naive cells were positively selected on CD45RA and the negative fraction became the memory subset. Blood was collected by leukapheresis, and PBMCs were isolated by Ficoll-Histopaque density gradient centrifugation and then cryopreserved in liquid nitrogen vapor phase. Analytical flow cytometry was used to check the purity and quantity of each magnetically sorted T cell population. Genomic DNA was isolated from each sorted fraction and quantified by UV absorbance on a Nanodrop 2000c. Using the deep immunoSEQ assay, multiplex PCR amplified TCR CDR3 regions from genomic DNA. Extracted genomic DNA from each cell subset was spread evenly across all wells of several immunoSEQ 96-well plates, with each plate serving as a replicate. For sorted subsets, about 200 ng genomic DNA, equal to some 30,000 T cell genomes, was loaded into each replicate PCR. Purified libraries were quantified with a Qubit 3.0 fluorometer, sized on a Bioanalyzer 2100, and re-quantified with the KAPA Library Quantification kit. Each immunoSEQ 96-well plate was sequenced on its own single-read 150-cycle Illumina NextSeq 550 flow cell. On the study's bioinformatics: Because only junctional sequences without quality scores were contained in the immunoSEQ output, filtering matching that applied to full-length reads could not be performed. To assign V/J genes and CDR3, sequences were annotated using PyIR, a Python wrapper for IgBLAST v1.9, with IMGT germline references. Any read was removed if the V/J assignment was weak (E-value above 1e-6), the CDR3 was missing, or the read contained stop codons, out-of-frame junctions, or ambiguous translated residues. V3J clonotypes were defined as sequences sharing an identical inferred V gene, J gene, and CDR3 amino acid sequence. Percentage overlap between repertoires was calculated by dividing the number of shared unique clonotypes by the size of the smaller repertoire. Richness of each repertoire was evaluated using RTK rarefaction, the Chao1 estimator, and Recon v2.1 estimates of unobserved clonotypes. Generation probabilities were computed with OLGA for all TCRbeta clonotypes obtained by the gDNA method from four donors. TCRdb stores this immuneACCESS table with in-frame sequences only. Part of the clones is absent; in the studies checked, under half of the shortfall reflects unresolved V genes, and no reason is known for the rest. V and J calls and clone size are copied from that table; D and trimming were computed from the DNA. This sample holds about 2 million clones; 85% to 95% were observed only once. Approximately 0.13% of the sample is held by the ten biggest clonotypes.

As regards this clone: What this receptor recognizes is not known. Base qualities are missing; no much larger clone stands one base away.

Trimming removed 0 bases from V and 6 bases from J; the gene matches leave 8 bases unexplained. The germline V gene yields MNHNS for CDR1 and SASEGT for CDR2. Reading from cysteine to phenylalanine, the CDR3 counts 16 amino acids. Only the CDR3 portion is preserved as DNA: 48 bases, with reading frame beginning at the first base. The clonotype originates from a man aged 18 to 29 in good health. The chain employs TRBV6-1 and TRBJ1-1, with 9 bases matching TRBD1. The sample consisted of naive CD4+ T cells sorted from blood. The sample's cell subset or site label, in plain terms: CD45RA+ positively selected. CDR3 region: CASSEAHRGRGAEAFF. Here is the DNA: TGTGCCAGCAGTGAAGCCCACAGGGGGCGAGGAGCTGAAGCTTTCTTT.